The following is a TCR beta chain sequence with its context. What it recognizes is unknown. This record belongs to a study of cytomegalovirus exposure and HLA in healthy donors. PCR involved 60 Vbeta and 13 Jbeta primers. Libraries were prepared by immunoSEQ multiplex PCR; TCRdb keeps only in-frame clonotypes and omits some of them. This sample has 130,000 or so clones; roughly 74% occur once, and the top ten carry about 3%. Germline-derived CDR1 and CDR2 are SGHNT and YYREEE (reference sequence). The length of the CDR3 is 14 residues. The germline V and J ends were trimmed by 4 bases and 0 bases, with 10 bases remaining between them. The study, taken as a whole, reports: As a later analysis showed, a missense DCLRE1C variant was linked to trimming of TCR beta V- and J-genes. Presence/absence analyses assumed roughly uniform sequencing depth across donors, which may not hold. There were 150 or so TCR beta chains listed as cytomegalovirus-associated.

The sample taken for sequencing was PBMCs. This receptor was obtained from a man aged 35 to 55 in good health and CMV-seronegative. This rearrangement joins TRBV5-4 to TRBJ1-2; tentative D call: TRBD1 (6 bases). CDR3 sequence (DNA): TGTGCCAGCAGCCCCGCAGGGGCTAACTATGGCTACACCTTC. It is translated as CASSPAGANYGYTF.